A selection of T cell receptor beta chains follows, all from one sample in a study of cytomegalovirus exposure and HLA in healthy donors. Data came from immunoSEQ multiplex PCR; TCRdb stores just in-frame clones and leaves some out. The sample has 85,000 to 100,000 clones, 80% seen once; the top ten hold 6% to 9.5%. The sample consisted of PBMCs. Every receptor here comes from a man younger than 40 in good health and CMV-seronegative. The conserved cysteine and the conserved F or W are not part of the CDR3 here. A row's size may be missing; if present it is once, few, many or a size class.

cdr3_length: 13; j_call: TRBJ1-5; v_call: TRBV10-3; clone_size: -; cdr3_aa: AISELQGTNQPQH
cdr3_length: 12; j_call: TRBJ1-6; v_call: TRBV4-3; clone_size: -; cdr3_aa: ASSYRTENSPLH
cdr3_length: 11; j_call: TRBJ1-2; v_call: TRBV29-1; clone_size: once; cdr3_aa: SVEGTGNYGYT
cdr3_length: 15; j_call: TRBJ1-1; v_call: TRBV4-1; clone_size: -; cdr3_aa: ASNYFPSGTGEPEAF
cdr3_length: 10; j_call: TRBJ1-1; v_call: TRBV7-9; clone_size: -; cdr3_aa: TSSSRGIEAF
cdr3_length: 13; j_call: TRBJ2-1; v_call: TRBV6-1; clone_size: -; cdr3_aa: ASSEPRGGSNEQF
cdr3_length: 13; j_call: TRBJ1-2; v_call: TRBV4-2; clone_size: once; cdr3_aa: ASSQDSQGTGGYT
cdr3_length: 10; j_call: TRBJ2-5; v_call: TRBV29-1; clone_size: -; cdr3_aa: SVVGDQETQY
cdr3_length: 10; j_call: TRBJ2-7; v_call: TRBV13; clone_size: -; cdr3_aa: ASSFTGVGQY
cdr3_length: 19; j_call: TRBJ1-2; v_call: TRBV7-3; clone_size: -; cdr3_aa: ASSLTWGVGTTPSRESGYT
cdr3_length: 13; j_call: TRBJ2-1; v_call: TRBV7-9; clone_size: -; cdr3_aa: ASSYGTLPGDEQF
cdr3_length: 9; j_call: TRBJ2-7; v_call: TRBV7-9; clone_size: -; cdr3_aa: ASRGGREQY
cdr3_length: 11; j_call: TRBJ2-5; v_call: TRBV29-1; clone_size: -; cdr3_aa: SGHRVGGETQY